This passage covers 27 T cell receptor beta chains from one sample sequenced in a study of T cells after yellow fever vaccination. TCRdb re-analysed the 5' RACE reads in MiXCR, keeping a single row per CDR3 protein. The sample shows under 300,000 distinct CDR3 sequences, approximately 6.8% of them seen only once. This specimen was CD4+ T cells sorted from PBMCs, taken on the day of the yellow fever booster vaccination. The source of these receptors is a young man who received the YFV17D yellow fever vaccine.

In its sample, this clonotype was seen many times. This rearrangement joins TRBV7-8 to TRBJ2-5; the match to TRBD2 covers 13 bases. CDR3 length equals 16 residues. The J segment lost 3 bases and the V segment lost 7 bases, leaving 8 bases of the junction unmatched. Germline CDR1 and CDR2: SGHVS and FQNEAQ. The CDR3 sequence: CASTQGGTSGEETQYF. The CDR3 nucleotides read TGTGCCAGCACCCAAGGGGGGACTAGCGGGGAAGAGACCCAGTACTTC.

V usage is TRBV4-3 and J usage is TRBJ2-1, with 8 bases aligning to TRBD2. Losses at the gene ends were 1 base for V and 5 bases for J; bases not matched to a gene: 10. The CDR3 has 17 residues. Looked up from germline, CDR1 is LGHNA and CDR2 is YSLEER. The CDR3 sequence: CASSQVLSGRGHNEQFF. The CDR3 region has the DNA TGCGCCAGCAGCCAAGTGTTGAGCGGGAGAGGGCACAATGAGCAGTTCTTC.

This clonotype was picked up many times. The rearrangement uses TRBV7-2 and TRBJ2-1; 10 bases align to TRBD2. This CDR3 is 14 amino acids long. Germline values: CDR1 SGHTA, CDR2 FQGNSA. The V and J ends lost 3 bases and 9 bases, in that order; junction bases with no gene match: 5. The CDR3 loop is CASSLLAGEGEQFF. In DNA, the CDR3 is TGTGCCAGCAGCTTGCTAGCGGGAGAGGGTGAGCAGTTCTTC.

The chain is built from TRBV23-1 and TRBJ2-2; the D call may be TRBD1 or TRBD2 (5 bases each). TRBV23-1 belongs to the ORF category, with a function that is uncertain. The length of the CDR3 is 17 residues. V was cut by 7 bases and J by 1 base, with 19 bases left in between. The CDR3 sequence is CASNKRNRDGNTGELFF. CDR3 sequence (DNA): TGCGCCAGCAACAAGCGGAATAGGGACGGGAACACCGGGGAGCTGTTTTTT.

This clonotype was picked up many times. The chain has TRBV7-2 and TRBJ1-1; D gene ambiguous. The CDR3 contains 13 residues. CDR1 SGHTA and CDR2 FQGNSA come from the germline V gene. Trimming cost V 2 bases and J 1 base, with 5 bases left between them. The CDR3, as DNA: TGTGCCAGCAGCTTATTCCAGAACACTGAAGCTTTCTTT. Protein sequence: CASSLFQNTEAFF.

The chain couples TRBV5-1 to TRBJ2-1; tentatively, D is TRBD2 (6 bases). V shed 4 bases and J shed 3 bases, with 11 bases lying between them. The germline CDR1 and CDR2 sequences are SGHRS and YFSETQ. The CDR3 is 14 amino acids. The chain's CDR3 is CASSQGLDYNEQFF. For the CDR3, the DNA is TGCGCCAGCAGCCAGGGACTCGACTACAATGAGCAGTTCTTC.

This clonotype was observed many times. The chain carries TRBV5-1 and TRBJ2-7, with D perhaps TRBD1 (6 bases). The V end was cut by 4 bases, the J end by 0 bases, with 11 bases between. Germline-derived CDR1 and CDR2 are SGHRS and YFSETQ. CDR3 size: 14 residues. CDR3 protein: CASSRQASSYEQYF. Here the CDR3 DNA reads TGCGCCAGCAGCAGACAGGCAAGCTCCTACGAGCAGTACTTC. The entire variable domain, with the rest obtained from reference TRBV5-1 and TRBJ2-7, is as follows: KAGVTQTPRYLIKTRGQQVTLSCSPISGHRSVSWYQQTPGQGLQFLFEYFSETQRNKGNFPGRFSGRQFSNSRSEMNVSTLELGDSALYLCASSRQASSYEQYFGPGTRLTVT.

The V call is TRBV29-1, the J call TRBJ1-2, with a possible D match to TRBD1 (6 bases). Germline-derived CDR1 and CDR2 are SQVTM and ANQGSEA. This CDR3 contains 15 residues. V dropped 5 bases and J dropped 4 bases, with 20 bases sitting between them. This CDR3 is CSVSRSNRAGYGYTF. The CDR3 DNA follows: TGCAGCGTTTCCCGTTCCAACAGGGCAGGCTATGGCTACACCTTC.

This clonotype was recorded at least ten times. The V call is TRBV5-5, the J call TRBJ2-7, with 8 bases lining up with TRBD2. The length of the CDR3 is 16 residues. J lost 3 bases, V lost 0 bases, and 8 bases had no gene match. Germline lookup yields CDR1 SGHKS and CDR2 YYEKEE (reference sequence). This CDR3 reads CASSLGPAGVDYEQYF. The CDR3 DNA is TGTGCCAGCAGCTTGGGCCCAGCGGGAGTCGACTACGAGCAGTACTTC.

This clonotype has a count of ten or more. The chain joins TRBV29-1 to TRBJ2-4; D remains unclear. Germline V gives CDR1 SQVTM, CDR2 ANQGSEA. Trimming stripped 4 bases from V and 0 bases from J, with 7 bases between. The CDR3 is 13 residues long. The CDR3 loop reads CSVGSLAKNIQYF. CDR3 coding DNA: TGCAGCGTTGGGTCACTAGCCAAAAACATTCAGTACTTC.

The chain employs TRBV20-1 and TRBJ1-6, with 8 bases matching TRBD1. V shed 6 bases and J 4 bases; nucleotides not matched to a gene: 8. The CDR3 totals 15 residues. Germline V gene data show CDR1 as DFQATT and CDR2 as SNEGSKA (reference sequence). The CDR3 spells CSAAPGGDYNSPLHF. In nucleotides, the CDR3 is TGCAGTGCCGCTCCAGGGGGCGATTATAATTCACCCCTCCACTTT.

This clonotype was seen a handful of times. The chain combines TRBV19 with TRBJ2-7; 8 bases are a match to TRBD2. The CDR3 runs to 15 residues. CDR1 LNHDA and CDR2 SQIVND come from the germline V gene (reference sequence). V dropped 0 bases and J dropped 3; count of bases not matched to a gene: 4. The CDR3 DNA sequence: TGTGCCAGTAGTATAGATCAGCGGGAGTTCTACGAGCAGTACTTC. This encodes CASSIDQREFYEQYF.

The V gene is TRBV27, the J gene TRBJ2-7, with D perhaps being TRBD1 or TRBD2 (6 bases each). CDR1 and CDR2 (germline): MNHEY, SMNVEV (reference sequence). The CDR3 totals 13 residues. Trimming took off 3 bases at V and 5 bases at J, with 11 bases between the two ends. CDR3 protein: CASSLAGGHEQYF. The CDR3 DNA reads as TGTGCCAGCAGTTTGGCCGGGGGCCACGAGCAGTACTTC.

This clonotype was seen at least ten times. V and J are TRBV5-1 and TRBJ2-2; D possibly corresponds to TRBD2 (6 bases). Germline loops: CDR1 SGHRS, CDR2 YFSETQ. The V end lost 0 bases, the J end lost 2 bases, and 8 bases lay between the germline ends. The CDR3 runs 15 residues. As DNA, the CDR3 is TGCGCCAGCAGCTTGGCGGGAGCCAACACCGGGGAGCTGTTTTTT. Its translation is CASSLAGANTGELFF.

This clonotype occurred a few times. This chain joins TRBV19 and TRBJ2-1, with 16 bases matching TRBD2. Germline lookup yields CDR1 LNHDA and CDR2 SQIVND (reference sequence). There are 15 residues in the CDR3. V gave up 6 bases and J gave up 12 bases; unmatched junction bases: 8. The CDR3 nucleotides read TGTGCCAGTAGCCGCGGGACTAGCGGGAGGGTAGCGCAGTTCTTC. This encodes CASSRGTSGRVAQFF.

This clonotype was counted at least ten times. The rearrangement joins TRBV7-9 to TRBJ2-1; D perhaps matches TRBD2 (5 bases). This CDR3 is 12 amino acids long. Trimming left V 3 bases short and J 6 bases short, with 6 bases between. In germline, CDR1 is SEHNR, CDR2 FQNEAQ (reference sequence). This chain's CDR3 is CASSFGSNEQFF. CDR3 nucleotides: TGTGCCAGCAGCTTTGGGAGCAATGAGCAGTTCTTC.

The table lists this clonotype with a few counts. The J gene is TRBJ1-2, the V gene TRBV5-1; possibly TRBD1 for D (6 bases). The V end was cut by 0 bases, the J end by 6 bases, with 9 bases between. Germline V gene sequence: CDR1 SGHRS, CDR2 YFSETQ. The CDR3 runs 13 residues. The CDR3 nucleotides read TGCGCCAGCAGCTTGGCGGACAGAAATGGCTACACCTTC. This sequence encodes CASSLADRNGYTF.

This clonotype was detected ten times or more. V and J are TRBV5-1 and TRBJ2-5; 7 nucleotides agree with TRBD2. CDR3 length: 15 amino acids. V was clipped by 4 bases and J by 3 bases; unmatched bases: 9. Germline V CDR1 and CDR2: SGHRS, YFSETQ. This CDR3 reads CASSPVGLAEETQYF. CDR3 DNA sequence: TGCGCCAGCAGCCCGGTGGGGCTAGCGGAAGAGACCCAGTACTTC.

This clonotype has ten or more counts. This chain uses TRBV24-1 with TRBJ2-1; possible D gene TRBD1, 6 bases. V was trimmed by 0 bases and J by 1 base, leaving 15 bases between them. CDR1 KGHDR and CDR2 SFDVKD come from the germline V gene. The CDR3 contains 18 residues. In DNA, the CDR3 is TGTGCCACCAGTGATTTGGGACCAGGGGCAGGGTCCTACAATGAGCAGTTCTTC. Translated, it gives CATSDLGPGAGSYNEQFF.

The genes are TRBV18 and TRBJ2-7; the D gene is possibly TRBD2 (7 bases). Trimming took off 2 bases at V and 1 base at J, with 15 bases between the two ends. CDR1 KGHSH and CDR2 LQKENI come from the germline V gene. This CDR3 comprises 16 residues. The CDR3 DNA sequence: TGTGCCAGCTCACCATGGGCGAAGGGGGGGTCCTACGAGCAGTACTTC. This sequence encodes CASSPWAKGGSYEQYF.

This clonotype was seen only a few times. The rearrangement uses TRBV20-1 and TRBJ2-2; D is undetermined. V lost 6 bases, J lost 4 bases, and 15 bases lay in between. The CDR3 spans 14 residues. Germline values: CDR1 DFQATT, CDR2 SNEGSKA (reference sequence). The CDR3 sequence: CSALRTPGTGELFF. CDR3 nucleotide sequence: TGCAGTGCCTTAAGAACCCCGGGCACCGGGGAGCTGTTTTTT.

V is TRBV3-1 and J is TRBJ2-2, with D perhaps matching TRBD2 (7 bases). The CDR3 has 15 amino acids. CDR1 LGHDT and CDR2 YNNKEL come from the germline V gene (reference sequence). V was clipped by 7 bases and J by 5 bases, with 17 bases between them. CDR3 sequence reads: CASTLGGLRTGELFF. CDR3 in DNA: TGTGCCAGCACCTTGGGGGGGCTGAGGACCGGGGAGCTGTTTTTT.

This clonotype was recorded at least ten times. The chain recombines TRBV3-1 with TRBJ1-2; 9 nucleotides line up with TRBD1. The length of the CDR3 is 17 residues. Germline CDR1 reads LGHDT; CDR2 reads YNNKEL (reference sequence). Losses at the gene ends were 1 base for V and 0 bases for J; bases not matched to a gene: 6. CDR3 protein: CASSQGGTGNANYGYTF. CDR3 nucleotides: TGTGCCAGCAGCCAAGGAGGGACAGGGAACGCTAACTATGGCTACACCTTC.

This clonotype was observed many times. This sequence joins TRBV7-6 and TRBJ2-6, with 7 bases identical to TRBD1. V lost 2 bases and J lost 0; bases outside the gene matches: 4. Germline assignment: CDR1 SGHVS and CDR2 FNYEAQ. This CDR3 has 17 amino acids. CDR3 in DNA: TGTGCCAGCAGCTTAATGGGACAGAGCTCTGGGGCCAACGTCCTGACTTTC. Its translation is CASSLMGQSSGANVLTF.

This clonotype was counted between two and nine times. J is TRBJ2-5 and V is TRBV4-3; no clear D gene. The CDR3 runs 16 residues. Trimming left V 0 bases short and J 2 bases short, with 13 bases between. The germline V gene has CDR1 LGHNA and CDR2 YSLEER. CDR3 region: CASSQEAMDQQETQYF. The CDR3 DNA sequence: TGCGCCAGCAGCCAAGAGGCGATGGACCAACAAGAGACCCAGTACTTC.

This clonotype was recorded many times. The chain recombines TRBV6-2 or TRBV6-3 with TRBJ2-7, with 10 bases identical to TRBD2. The CDR3 length is 17 residues. Germline CDR1 and CDR2: MNHEY and SVGEGT. J gave up 3 bases and V 5 bases, and 13 bases lay outside the gene matches. The CDR3 loop reads CASSNPSGSLPHYEQYF. CDR3 coding DNA: TGTGCCAGCAGTAACCCTAGCGGGAGCCTTCCCCACTACGAGCAGTACTTC.

The rearrangement links TRBV20-1 to TRBJ2-1; D is unresolved. With 4 bases removed from V and 0 bases from J, the gap between germline ends came to 10 bases. The length of the CDR3 is 14 residues. The V gene's germline CDR1 is DFQATT and CDR2 SNEGSKA (reference sequence). The CDR3 region is CSANDASSYNEQFF. The CDR3 region has the DNA TGCAGTGCTAACGACGCGAGCTCCTACAATGAGCAGTTCTTC.